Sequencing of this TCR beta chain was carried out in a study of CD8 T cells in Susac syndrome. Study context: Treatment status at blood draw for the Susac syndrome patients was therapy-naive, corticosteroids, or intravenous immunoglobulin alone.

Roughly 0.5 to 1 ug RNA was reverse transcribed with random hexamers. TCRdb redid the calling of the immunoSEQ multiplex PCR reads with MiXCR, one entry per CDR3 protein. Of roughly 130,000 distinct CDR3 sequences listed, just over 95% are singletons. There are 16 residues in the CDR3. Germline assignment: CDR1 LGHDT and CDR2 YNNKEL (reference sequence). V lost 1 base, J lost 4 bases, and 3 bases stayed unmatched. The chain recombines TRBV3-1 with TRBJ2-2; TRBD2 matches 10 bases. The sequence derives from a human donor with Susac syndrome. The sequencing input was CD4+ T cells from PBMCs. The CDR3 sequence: CASSQGASGGTGELFF. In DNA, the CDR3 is TGTGCCAGCAGCCAAGGGGCTAGCGGGGGCACCGGGGAGCTGTTTTTT.